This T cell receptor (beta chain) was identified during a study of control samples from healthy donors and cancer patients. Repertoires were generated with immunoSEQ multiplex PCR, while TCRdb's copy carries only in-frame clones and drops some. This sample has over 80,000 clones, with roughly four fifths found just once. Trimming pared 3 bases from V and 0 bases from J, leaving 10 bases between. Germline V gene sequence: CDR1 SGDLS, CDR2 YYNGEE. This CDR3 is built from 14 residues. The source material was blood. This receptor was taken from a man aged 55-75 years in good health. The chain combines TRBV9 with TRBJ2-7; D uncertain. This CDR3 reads CASSAGTHSYEQYF. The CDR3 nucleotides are TGTGCCAGCAGCGCCGGCACCCACTCCTACGAGCAGTACTTC.